One and the same sample provided the 8 T cell receptor beta chains below, sequenced in a study of early T cells in non-severe SARS-CoV-2 infection. TCRdb redid the calling of the 5' RACE reads with MiXCR, one entry per CDR3 protein. The top ten hold roughly 2.9% of the sample, which has approximately 99,000 distinct CDR3 sequences, 12% seen once. Material: whole blood. Source of these receptors: an adult who was a healthcare worker with PCR-confirmed SARS-CoV-2 infection or an uninfected control (not recorded which).

Many counts were recorded for this clonotype. J is TRBJ2-7 and V is TRBV12-5; D is perhaps TRBD1 (5 bases). V dropped 1 base and J dropped 5 bases, with 12 bases sitting between them. Per the germline V gene, CDR1 is LGHNT and CDR2 is FRNRAP. This CDR3 has 14 amino acids. The CDR3, as DNA: TGTGCTAGTGGTTTGGACCTACAGGTCCACGAGCAGTACTTC. This codes for CASGLDLQVHEQYF.

This chain connects TRBV20-1 to TRBJ2-5; 15 bases are shared with TRBD2. The CDR3 loop spans 17 amino acids. With 3 bases clipped from V and 5 bases from J, the junction kept 10 bases outside the gene matches. Germline CDR1 reads DFQATT; CDR2 reads SNEGSKA (reference sequence). In DNA, the CDR3 is TGCAGTGCTAGCGGACTAGCGGGAGGGCCACCTCAGGAGACCCAGTACTTC. Encoded protein: CSASGLAGGPPQETQYF.

This clonotype turned up a few times. This chain links TRBV7-8 with TRBJ2-1, with 7 bases lining up with TRBD1. The CDR3 length is 15 residues. J lost 4 bases, V lost 5 bases, and 8 bases had no gene match. The germline gives CDR1 SGHVS, CDR2 FQNEAQ. The CDR3 region has the DNA TGTGCCAGCAGCCTCCGGGACAGTCTATACAATGAGCAGTTCTTC. It codes for CASSLRDSLYNEQFF.

This clonotype was recorded a few times. The chain couples TRBV6-1 to TRBJ2-7, with TRBD2 as a possible D gene (5 bases). The CDR3 totals 13 residues. CDR1 is MNHNS, CDR2 SASEGT, per germline. Trimming shortened V by 6 bases and J by 2 bases, and 11 bases separated the two germline ends. DNA for the CDR3: TGTGCCAGCAGCCCACCCGGGACCTACGAGCAGTACTTC. Encoded protein: CASSPPGTYEQYF.

This clonotype was seen only a few times. This chain uses TRBV7-8 with TRBJ2-7; 10 bases align to TRBD1. The CDR3 totals 16 residues. The V segment lost 3 bases and the J segment 3 bases; nucleotides outside the gene matches: 8. CDR1 SGHVS and CDR2 FQNEAQ come from the germline V gene. DNA of the CDR3: TGTGCCAGCAGCTTTCAATCCGGGACAGGGGTCTACGAGCAGTACTTC. It translates to CASSFQSGTGVYEQYF.

This clonotype has at least ten counts. The rearrangement links TRBV12-3 or TRBV12-4 to TRBJ2-1; D call uncertain. This CDR3 region has 12 residues. Trimming pared 2 bases from V and 7 bases from J, leaving 6 bases between. The CDR3: CASSLNGNEQFF. The CDR3 coding sequence is TGTGCCAGCAGTTTAAACGGGAATGAGCAGTTCTTC.

This clonotype appeared many times. The chain recombines TRBV3-1 with TRBJ2-1; 10 nucleotides align to TRBD2. This CDR3 comprises 17 residues. Germline CDR1 and CDR2: LGHDT and YNNKEL (reference sequence). V shed 2 bases and J 6 bases; nucleotides not matched to a gene: 10. CDR3 coding DNA: TGTGCCAGCAGCCAACCCCGACCGGGACTAGCGAGCAATGAGCAGTTCTTC. Its protein is CASSQPRPGLASNEQFF.

The chain couples TRBV7-9 to TRBJ1-1; possible D gene TRBD1, 6 bases. Germline-derived CDR1 and CDR2 are SEHNR and FQNEAQ (reference sequence). V lost 1 base, J lost 4 bases, and 13 bases lay in between. The CDR3 contains 15 residues. In nucleotides, the CDR3 is TGTGCCAGCAGCTTAGGCGGGGGCATGGCCACTGAAGCTTTCTTT. The encoded protein is CASSLGGGMATEAFF.